The 14 T cell receptor beta chains presented below share a single source sample, sequenced in a study of identical twins. Using its own MiXCR run on the 5' RACE reads, TCRdb lists one record per CDR3 protein. Counted here are around 280,000 distinct CDR3 sequences, approximately 8.5% occurring once; the ten biggest clones make up approximately 2%. The data were also submitted as part of a second study, on yellow fever vaccine responses in identical twins.

The material sequenced was memory (CD45RO+) T cells sorted from blood. All receptors derive from a woman aged 18-29 years in good health.

This clonotype was counted ten times or more. V and J are TRBV12-3 or TRBV12-4 and TRBJ2-5; unclear D gene. V was trimmed by 6 bases and J by 1 base, leaving 9 bases between them. There are 13 residues in the CDR3. CDR3 bases: TGTGCCAGCAGAGGACCGGCCCAAGAGACCCAGTACTTC. Its translation is CASRGPAQETQYF.

In its sample, this clonotype was seen many times. V is TRBV5-1 and J is TRBJ2-2; either TRBD1 or TRBD2 may fit D (6 bases each). Germline lookup yields CDR1 SGHRS and CDR2 YFSETQ. The V end was cut by 4 bases, the J end by 1 base, with 11 bases between. CDR3 length: 15 residues. CDR3 amino acids: CASSPKGGNTGELFF. In DNA form, the CDR3 reads TGCGCCAGCAGCCCTAAGGGGGGGAACACCGGGGAGCTGTTTTTT.

This chain joins TRBV10-3 and TRBJ2-1, with TRBD2 matching over 8 bases. This CDR3 region has 14 residues. V dropped 5 bases and J dropped 3; count of bases not matched to a gene: 3. Germline assignment: CDR1 ENHRY and CDR2 SYGVKD. DNA for the CDR3: TGTGCCATCAGTATCGGGGGGGGCTACAATGAGCAGTTCTTC. This codes for CAISIGGGYNEQFF.

At least ten counts were recorded for this clonotype. The chain joins TRBV6-2 or TRBV6-3 to TRBJ2-7; 7 bases match TRBD1. The CDR3 has 14 amino acids. V was pared by 5 bases and J by 2 bases, with 6 bases of the junction left unmatched. In germline, CDR1 is MNHEY, CDR2 SVGEGT. In DNA, the CDR3 is TGTGCCAGCAGTCGGGACAGAACAGCCTACGAGCAGTACTTC. This sequence encodes CASSRDRTAYEQYF.

This clonotype was recorded at least ten times. The chain recombines TRBV6-5 with TRBJ2-3, with D possibly being TRBD2 (7 bases). The germline V and J ends were trimmed by 2 bases and 0 bases, with 15 bases remaining between them. This CDR3 has 17 residues. Germline CDR1 is MNHEY and CDR2 is SVGAGI. The CDR3 is CASSYNGGRSSTDTQYF. For the CDR3, the DNA is TGTGCCAGCAGTTACAACGGGGGGCGGTCTAGCACAGATACGCAGTATTTT.

The genes are TRBV14 and TRBJ2-5, with no clear D. Germline values: CDR1 SGHDN, CDR2 FVKESK. The germline V and J ends were trimmed by 4 bases and 1 base, with 13 bases remaining between them. This CDR3 has 15 residues. This chain's CDR3 is CASSRGRNPQETQYF. DNA of the CDR3: TGTGCCAGCAGCCGTGGACGCAACCCCCAAGAGACCCAGTACTTC. Full variable domain (outside the CDR3, taken from reference TRBV14 and TRBJ2-5): EAGVTQFPSHSVIEKGQTVTLRCDPISGHDNLYWYRRVMGKEIKFLLHFVKESKQDESGMPNNRFLAERTGGTYSTLKVQPAELEDSGVYFCASSRGRNPQETQYFGPGTRLLVL.

The rearrangement joins TRBV19 to TRBJ1-1; 7 bases agree with TRBD1. The germline V gene has CDR1 LNHDA and CDR2 SQIVND (reference sequence). The ends lost 9 bases at V and 1 base at J; junction bases unmatched: 8. The CDR3 has 14 residues. CDR3 nucleotides: TGTGCCAGCGACAAGGGGGCGGGGAACACTGAAGCTTTCTTT. It yields the protein CASDKGAGNTEAFF.

This clonotype was seen a few times. The chain is built from TRBV6-4 and TRBJ2-1; TRBD2 matches at 10 bases. Germline CDR1 is MRHNA and CDR2 is SNTAGT. The CDR3 runs to 14 residues. Germline trimming cut 3 bases from V and 9 bases from J; bases unmatched to any gene: 5. DNA for the CDR3: TGTGCCAGCAGTGAAGCGGGGGGGAAGGGTGAGCAGTTCTTC. Translated: CASSEAGGKGEQFF.

The gene calls are TRBV29-1 and TRBJ2-7, with D possibly called TRBD1 or TRBD2 (6 bases each). This CDR3 region has 15 residues. Per the germline V gene, CDR1 is SQVTM and CDR2 is ANQGSEA. V shed 3 bases and J shed 3 bases, with 18 bases lying between them. The CDR3 here is CSVEFLGGNGYEQYF. The CDR3 DNA sequence: TGCAGCGTTGAGTTTCTGGGGGGCAATGGCTACGAGCAGTACTTC.

This clonotype was seen a handful of times. This sequence joins TRBV5-1 and TRBJ2-3; the D is unclear. There are 14 residues in the CDR3. Trimming pared 4 bases from V and 0 bases from J, leaving 9 bases between. Germline lookup yields CDR1 SGHRS and CDR2 YFSETQ. The CDR3 spells CASSPIRSTDTQYF. DNA of the CDR3: TGCGCCAGCAGCCCTATCCGGAGCACAGATACGCAGTATTTT.

This chain uses TRBV4-2 with TRBJ2-2; D is ambiguous. Trimming took off 0 bases at V and 3 bases at J, with 11 bases between the two ends. Per the germline V gene, CDR1 is LGHNA and CDR2 is YNFKEQ. CDR3 length equals 16 residues. CDR3 nucleotide sequence: TGTGCCAGCAGCCAAGAAGGGTTAAGGGACACCGGGGAGCTGTTTTTT. Protein sequence: CASSQEGLRDTGELFF.

This sequence joins TRBV5-5 and TRBJ2-7; D remains ambiguous. This CDR3 has 13 amino acids. The germline V gene encodes CDR1 SGHKS and CDR2 YYEKEE (reference sequence). V shed 3 bases and J shed 0 bases, with 7 bases lying between them. The CDR3 bases are TGTGCCAGCAGCTCCCTTCTCTCCTACGAGCAGTACTTC. Protein sequence: CASSSLLSYEQYF. Complete variable domain (other parts from reference TRBV5-5 and TRBJ2-7): DAGVTQSPTHLIKTRGQQVTLRCSPISGHKSVSWYQQVLGQGPQFIFQYYEKEERGRGNFPDRFSARQFPNYSSELNVNALLLGDSALYLCASSSLLSYEQYFGPGTRLTVT.

Ten or more counts support this clonotype. V is TRBV12-3 or TRBV12-4 and J is TRBJ2-1; maybe TRBD1 (6 bases). CDR3 length equals 11 residues. Trimming removed 5 bases from V and 11 bases from J, with 10 bases in between. The CDR3 is CASSAGQQQFF. The CDR3 DNA follows: TGTGCCAGCAGTGCCGGACAGCAGCAGTTCTTC.

J is TRBJ2-3 and V is TRBV7-6; D possibly corresponds to TRBD2 (7 bases). V was shortened by 2 bases and J by 3 bases, with 9 bases between the two germline ends. Germline values: CDR1 SGHVS, CDR2 FNYEAQ. The CDR3 consists of 14 residues. As DNA, the CDR3 is TGTGCCAGCAGCTTAAAGGGGGGGACAGATACGCAGTATTTT. It yields the protein CASSLKGGTDTQYF.